This TCR beta chain was captured by sequencing in a study of cytomegalovirus exposure and HLA in healthy donors. Study outcomes and limitations: Per a later analysis, 15,000 to 20,000 TCR beta sequences showed association with HLA alleles at 0.05 false discovery rate. Follow-up analysis later connected one missense variant in DCLRE1C with trimming of TCR beta V- and J-genes.

A multiplex PCR was run with 60 Vbeta primers and 13 Jbeta primers. Only in-frame clones appear in the TCRdb table, and some are missing; sequencing was by immunoSEQ multiplex PCR. Of about 200,000 clones listed, approximately 80% are singletons. As to this clone: Antigen unknown.

The CDR3 length is 15 residues. After removal of 6 bases from V and 5 bases from J, the junction contained 9 bases not matched to a gene. Germline CDR1 and CDR2: MNHEY and SVGAGI. This TCR came from a woman aged 25 to 39 in good health and CMV-seronegative. This chain connects TRBV6-5 to TRBJ2-1; 8 bases are shared with TRBD1. The sample comprised PBMCs. For the CDR3, the DNA is TGTGCCAGCAGCCCCGACAGGGGAAGGAACAATGAGCAGTTCTTC. Its protein product is CASSPDRGRNNEQFF.